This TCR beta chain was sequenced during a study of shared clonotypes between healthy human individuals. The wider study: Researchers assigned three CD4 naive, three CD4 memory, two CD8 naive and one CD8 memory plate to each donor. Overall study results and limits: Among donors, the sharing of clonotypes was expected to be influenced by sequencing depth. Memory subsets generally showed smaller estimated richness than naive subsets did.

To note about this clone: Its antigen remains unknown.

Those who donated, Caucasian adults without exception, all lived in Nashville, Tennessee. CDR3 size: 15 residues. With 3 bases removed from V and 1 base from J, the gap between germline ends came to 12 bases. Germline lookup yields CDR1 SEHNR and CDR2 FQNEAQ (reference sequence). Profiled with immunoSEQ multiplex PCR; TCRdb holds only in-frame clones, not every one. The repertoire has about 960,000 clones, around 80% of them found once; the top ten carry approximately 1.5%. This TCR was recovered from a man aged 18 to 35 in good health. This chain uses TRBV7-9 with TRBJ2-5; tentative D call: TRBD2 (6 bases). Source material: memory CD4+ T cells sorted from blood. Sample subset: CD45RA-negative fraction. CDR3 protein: CASSFAGNLQETQYF. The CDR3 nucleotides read TGTGCCAGCAGCTTTGCGGGGAACCTCCAAGAGACCCAGTACTTC. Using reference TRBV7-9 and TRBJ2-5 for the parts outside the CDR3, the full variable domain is DTGVSQNPRHKITKRGQNVTFRCDPISEHNRLYWYRQTLGQGPEFLTYFQNEAQLEKSRLLSDRFSAERPKGSFSTLEIQRTEQGDSAMYLCASSFAGNLQETQYFGPGTRLLVL.